This TCR beta chain was obtained from a study of Ad26.COV2.S vaccination and SARS-CoV-2 variants. Study details: Intramuscular Ad26.COV2.S doses were given once or twice, 56 days apart.

CDR1 SGHRS and CDR2 YFSETQ come from the germline V gene. After removal of 4 bases from V and 0 bases from J, the junction contained 6 bases not matched to a gene. CDR3 length: 15 residues. Treatment of the sample: 15 to 20 received Ad26.COV2.S at low or high dose, single or two shots; about 5 received placebo; per-sample allocation not given. Specimens were obtained on day 63 following the first vaccine or placebo injection. Participants' vaccine, an Ad26 vector, delivered Wuhan-strain SARS-CoV-2 spike. As to this clone: Its antigen is unknown.

Notes on the study in general: Recipients of vaccine and of placebo showed similar breadth of their non-spike TCR repertoires.

The table came from immunoSEQ multiplex PCR; TCRdb's copy has only in-frame clones and leaves some out. The table shows around 450,000 clones, with 90% occurring only once. The starting material was peripheral blood, obtained in a trial of Ad26.COV2.S vaccine versus placebo. The TCR comes from a person aged 18-65 years who received the Ad26.COV2.S COVID-19 vaccine or a placebo. The chain combines TRBV5-1 with TRBJ1-1; 7 nucleotides line up with TRBD1. Written as DNA, the CDR3 is TGCGCCAGCAGCCCGTGGACAGGATTGAACACTGAAGCTTTCTTT. Translating gives CASSPWTGLNTEAFF.